Listed here are 14 T cell receptor beta chains from one sample, sequenced in a study of cytomegalovirus exposure and HLA in healthy donors. PCR primers comprised 60 Vbeta and 13 Jbeta primers. Profiling relied on immunoSEQ multiplex PCR, and the TCRdb table lists in-frame clones only, not all of them. The table includes about 160,000 clones, around 72% detected once. Input material: PBMCs. The receptors shown here come from a woman aged 40 to 50 in good health and CMV-seropositive.

V and J are TRBV2 and TRBJ2-5; D perhaps matches TRBD2 (5 bases). Germline V CDR1 and CDR2: SNHLY, FYNNEI. This CDR3 spans 17 amino acids. V shed 4 bases and J shed 2 bases, with 20 bases lying between them. The CDR3 nucleotides read TGTGCCAGCAGTGGGACGGGAAACCTCTGGCGGCAAGAGACCCAGTACTTC. It codes for CASSGTGNLWRQETQYF.

Only one count was recorded for this clone. The chain joins TRBV27 to TRBJ1-4; D unclear. Trimming removed 0 bases from V and 0 bases from J, with 5 bases in between. This CDR3 is 15 amino acids long. Germline lookup yields CDR1 MNHEY and CDR2 SMNVEV (reference sequence). As DNA, the CDR3 is TGTGCCAGCAGTTTATCCCCGGCAACTAATGAAAAACTGTTTTTT. Its translation: CASSLSPATNEKLFF.

The V gene is TRBV7-3, the J gene TRBJ2-1; 10 bases match TRBD2. The V segment lost 4 bases and the J segment 0 bases; nucleotides outside the gene matches: 12. The CDR3 contains 19 residues. Germline V gene lookup returns CDR1 SGHTA and CDR2 FQGTGA. The CDR3 DNA is TGTGCCAGCAGCTCCCCGTTAGCGGGGGGCTTAAGCTCCTACAATGAGCAGTTCTTC. Its translation: CASSSPLAGGLSSYNEQFF.

The rearrangement uses TRBV28 and TRBJ1-2; no clear D. V was pared by 6 bases and J by 5 bases, with 19 bases between. The CDR3 runs 15 residues. Germline loops: CDR1 MDHEN, CDR2 SYDVKM. CDR3 residues: CASRTSGGSLYGYTF. Written as DNA, the CDR3 is TGTGCCAGCAGGACGTCAGGTGGCAGCCTATATGGCTACACCTTC.

Notes on this clone: The same CDR3 can be traced to other DNA sequences in this sample. The rearrangement joins TRBV9 to TRBJ2-3; no clear D. CDR3 length: 14 amino acids. Per the germline V gene, CDR1 is SGDLS and CDR2 is YYNGEE. V lost 0 bases and J lost 0, with 5 bases in between. CDR3 sequence (DNA): TGTGCCAGCAGCGTAGCCGGGAGCACAGATACGCAGTATTTT. Amino acid sequence: CASSVAGSTDTQYF.

This clone occurred once. The V and J genes are TRBV6-5 and TRBJ1-2, with D unclear. V lost 2 bases and J lost 5, with 15 bases in between. From germline, CDR1 is MNHEY and CDR2 SVGAGI. The length of the CDR3 is 15 residues. The CDR3 DNA follows: TGTGCCAGCAGTTACCGTTTCGGTGGAGTTTATGGCTACACCTTC. Amino acids: CASSYRFGGVYGYTF.

This sequence joins TRBV6-5 and TRBJ2-1, with 8 bases matching TRBD1. Looked up from germline, CDR1 is MNHEY and CDR2 is SVGAGI. V lost 5 bases, J lost 1 base, and 4 bases stayed unmatched. The CDR3 consists of 15 residues. CDR3 loop: CASSRQGFSYNEQFF. As DNA, the CDR3 is TGTGCCAGCAGTCGACAGGGGTTTTCCTACAATGAGCAGTTCTTC.

In DNA form, the CDR3 reads TGTGCCAGCAGCTTTAGCGGGGGGGCTTGGGAGACCCAGTACTTC. This translates into CASSFSGGAWETQYF. The chain links TRBV7-9 to TRBJ2-5, with TRBD2 matching over 11 bases. V lost 3 bases, J lost 5 bases, and 5 bases stayed unmatched. The length of the CDR3 is 15 residues. Germline lookup yields CDR1 SEHNR and CDR2 FQNEAQ (reference sequence).

The chain uses TRBV19 and TRBJ1-1; D remains unclear. The germline V and J ends were trimmed by 8 bases and 6 bases, with 16 bases remaining between them. Germline-derived CDR1 and CDR2 are LNHDA and SQIVND (reference sequence). CDR3 length: 13 residues. The CDR3 DNA follows: TGTGCCAGTGCCCTGGCACCGGGTGCTGAAGCTTTCTTT. This gives the protein CASALAPGAEAFF. Drawing the rest from reference TRBV19 and TRBJ1-1, the complete variable domain is DGGITQSPKYLFRKEGQNVTLSCEQNLNHDAMYWYRQDPGQGLRLIYYSQIVNDFQKGDIAEGYSVSREKKESFPLTVTSAQKNPTAFYLCASALAPGAEAFFGQGTRLTVV.

The genes are TRBV4-1 and TRBJ1-3; 9 nucleotides match TRBD1. From germline, CDR1 is MGHRA and CDR2 YSYEKL. The CDR3 runs 18 residues. V was pared by 5 bases and J by 0 bases, with 11 bases of the junction left unmatched. The CDR3 bases are TGCGCCAGCAGCTTTCAAGGACAGGGGATAAGCTCTGGAAACACCATATATTTT. This encodes CASSFQGQGISSGNTIYF.

V usage is TRBV7-9 and J usage is TRBJ2-5; tentative D call: TRBD2 (6 bases). Germline V gene data show CDR1 as SEHNR and CDR2 as FQNEAQ (reference sequence). The CDR3 has 15 amino acids. Trimming stripped 4 bases from V and 3 bases from J, with 15 bases between. DNA of the CDR3: TGTGCCAGCAGCTACTACGGGGGAAAGGAAGAGACCCAGTACTTC. Amino acids: CASSYYGGKEETQYF. The full variable domain, rest sourced from reference TRBV7-9 and TRBJ2-5, is DTGVSQNPRHKITKRGQNVTFRCDPISEHNRLYWYRQTLGQGPEFLTYFQNEAQLEKSRLLSDRFSAERPKGSFSTLEIQRTEQGDSAMYLCASSYYGGKEETQYFGPGTRLLVL.

The gene calls are TRBV10-1 and TRBJ2-7, with D possibly matching TRBD2 (5 bases). The CDR3 covers 13 residues. V shed 4 bases and J shed 2 bases, with 9 bases lying between them. Germline CDR1 reads WNHNN; CDR2 reads SYGVQD (reference sequence). CDR3 sequence (DNA): TGCGCCAGCAGTGGCGGACTCGCCTACGAGCAGTACTTC. Protein sequence: CASSGGLAYEQYF.

The sample holds one count of this clone. The CDR3 reads CASRRGGALDTQYF. CDR3 bases: TGTGCCAGCAGACGCGGGGGGGCCTTAGATACGCAGTATTTT. This chain joins TRBV5-4 and TRBJ2-3; the match to TRBD2 covers 9 bases. The V and J ends lost 5 bases and 5 bases, in that order; junction bases with no gene match: 6. This CDR3 comprises 14 residues. Per the germline V gene, CDR1 is SGHNT and CDR2 is YYREEE (reference sequence). The full variable domain, in which reference TRBV5-4 and TRBJ2-3 provide the parts outside the CDR3, is ETGVTQSPTHLIKTRGQQVTLRCSSQSGHNTVSWYQQALGQGPQFIFQYYREEENGRGNFPPRFSGLQFPNYSSELNVNALELDDSALYLCASRRGGALDTQYFGPGTRLTVL.

The rearrangement uses TRBV7-9 and TRBJ2-5; D perhaps matches TRBD2 (6 bases). CDR3 length: 12 amino acids. V lost 8 bases to trimming and J lost 5 bases, with 12 bases between them. Looked up from germline, CDR1 is SEHNR and CDR2 is FQNEAQ (reference sequence). The CDR3, as DNA: TGTGCCAGCCGCCCGGGGGATGAGACCCAGTACTTC. The encoded protein is CASRPGDETQYF.